These 15 T cell receptor beta chains were all obtained from the same sample, sequenced in a study of cytomegalovirus exposure and HLA in healthy donors. Researchers ran the PCR with 60 Vbeta and 13 Jbeta primers. Clones were sequenced by immunoSEQ multiplex PCR, and TCRdb holds only the in-frame ones, with some missing. The top ten clones hold 22% of a sample with more than 90,000 clones, approximately 78% of them seen once. What was sequenced was PBMCs. The receptor set was obtained from a man younger than 45 in good health and CMV-seropositive.

Regarding this clone: Distinct nucleotide sequences in the sample also encode this CDR3. The chain employs TRBV7-9 and TRBJ1-6, with D possibly matching TRBD1 (6 bases). Germline CDR1 and CDR2: SEHNR and FQNEAQ (reference sequence). This CDR3 contains 14 residues. V was cut by 7 bases and J by 7 bases, with 14 bases left in between. The CDR3 DNA follows: TGTGCCAGCACCAAGACAGGACTCAATTCACCCCTCCACTTT. It encodes CASTKTGLNSPLHF. Using reference TRBV7-9 and TRBJ1-6 for the parts outside the CDR3, the full variable domain is DTGVSQNPRHKITKRGQNVTFRCDPISEHNRLYWYRQTLGQGPEFLTYFQNEAQLEKSRLLSDRFSAERPKGSFSTLEIQRTEQGDSAMYLCASTKTGLNSPLHFGNGTRLTVT.

V is TRBV9 and J is TRBJ1-4; no clear D gene. Trimming left V 0 bases short and J 0 bases short, with 3 bases between. The V gene's germline CDR1 is SGDLS and CDR2 YYNGEE. The CDR3 has 14 amino acids. The CDR3 coding sequence is TGTGCCAGCAGCGTAGGGCCAACTAATGAAAAACTGTTTTTT. It encodes CASSVGPTNEKLFF.

The chain couples TRBV21-1 to TRBJ1-4; no DNA check was done on the table's D call, TRBD1. TRBV21-1 is designated a pseudogene. The CDR3 spans 15 residues. DNA of the CDR3: TGTGCCAGCAGCTCCCGGACAGGCCTTAATGAAAAACTGTTTTTT. Its translation is CASSSRTGLNEKLFF.

Notes on this clone: At one end, the junction sequence differs from germline, possibly due to a read error. The same CDR3 arises from other DNA sequences in this sample as well. The CDR3 loop reads CASSLWGGSNQPQHF. The CDR3 DNA is TGTGCCAGCAGCCTATGGGGGGGTTCCAATCAGCCTCAGCATTTT. The rearrangement joins TRBV5-8 to TRBJ1-5; maybe TRBD1 (5 bases). The V gene's germline CDR1 is SGHTS and CDR2 YDEGEE. The CDR3 length is 15 residues.

The chain couples TRBV29-1 to TRBJ2-7, with 8 bases lining up with TRBD1. Germline V gene sequence: CDR1 SQVTM, CDR2 ANQGSEA. V was clipped by 4 bases and J by 5 bases; unmatched bases: 7. CDR3 length: 13 residues. CDR3 amino acids: CSVVQDRVNEQYF. CDR3 coding DNA: TGCAGCGTTGTCCAGGACAGGGTCAACGAGCAGTACTTC.

J is TRBJ1-2 and V is TRBV19; D is perhaps TRBD1 (6 bases). Trimming pared 5 bases from V and 1 base from J, leaving 14 bases between. The CDR3 is 15 amino acids. Per germline, CDR1 LNHDA and CDR2 SQIVND (reference sequence). For the CDR3, the DNA is TGTGCCAGTAGTCCCTGGACAGCGATTAACTATGGCTACACCTTC. It translates to CASSPWTAINYGYTF.

The chain combines TRBV15 with TRBJ2-1; D remains ambiguous. This CDR3 is built from 12 residues. Trimming removed 0 bases at V and 6 bases at J, with 3 bases between. The germline V gene has CDR1 LNHNV and CDR2 YYDKDF (reference sequence). The CDR3 DNA sequence: TGTGCCACCAGCAGAGACGTCAATGAGCAGTTCTTC. Translated, it gives CATSRDVNEQFF.

The CDR3 DNA is TGTGCCTGGAGTACGCAGGGGGCTTGGACTGAAGCTTTCTTT. As protein: CAWSTQGAWTEAFF. This rearrangement joins TRBV30 to TRBJ1-1, with 8 bases matching TRBD1. The CDR3 is made up of 14 amino acids. The junction had 7 bases not matched to a gene; V was cut back by 2 bases and J by 5 bases. The germline gives CDR1 GTSNPN, CDR2 SVGIG (reference sequence).

This clone turned up a few times. This chain connects TRBV4-1 to TRBJ1-2, with D uncertain. Germline loops: CDR1 MGHRA, CDR2 YSYEKL. Trimming took off 0 bases at V and 2 bases at J, with 10 bases between the two ends. This CDR3 contains 15 residues. Written as DNA, the CDR3 is TGCGCCAGCAGCCAAGATCCGCGGCAGAACTATGGCTACACCTTC. Amino acids: CASSQDPRQNYGYTF.

Here the CDR3 DNA reads TGTGCCAGCAACCTGGGACAGGACAATCAGCCCCAGCATTTT. Translated: CASNLGQDNQPQHF. The chain joins TRBV28 to TRBJ1-5, with 8 bases aligning to TRBD1. Germline V lookup: CDR1 MDHEN, CDR2 SYDVKM. The CDR3 extends over 14 amino acids. V lost 7 bases and J lost 3; bases outside the gene matches: 5.

The chain uses TRBV10-1 and TRBJ2-2; 9 nucleotides align to TRBD2. CDR1 and CDR2 from the germline V gene are WNHNN and SYGVQD (reference sequence). The CDR3 totals 17 residues. The junction had 7 bases not matched to a gene; V was cut back by 5 bases and J by 0 bases. DNA of the CDR3: TGCGCCAGCAGTCCGGGACTAGCCCTTCCGAACACCGGGGAGCTGTTTTTT. Its translation is CASSPGLALPNTGELFF.

The chain couples TRBV5-4 to TRBJ1-4; D is uncertain. This CDR3 region has 15 residues. Germline CDR1 is SGHNT and CDR2 is YYREEE (reference sequence). Trimming shortened V by 5 bases and J by 8 bases, and 19 bases separated the two germline ends. The CDR3 here is CASSPAGRREEKLFF. The CDR3 DNA sequence: TGTGCCAGCAGTCCTGCCGGGAGGAGGGAAGAAAAACTGTTTTTT.

The chain combines TRBV6-5 with TRBJ1-2, with 8 bases matching TRBD1. Germline V gives CDR1 MNHEY, CDR2 SVGAGI. Trimming took 4 bases from V and 8 from J; bases not matched to a gene: 9. The CDR3 consists of 14 residues. CDR3 region: CASSFGQGWAGYTF. CDR3 coding DNA: TGTGCCAGCAGTTTCGGACAGGGATGGGCAGGCTACACCTTC.

The V gene is TRBV19, the J gene TRBJ1-3, with 8 nucleotides matching TRBD1. Trimming removed 7 bases from V and 2 bases from J; junction bases left unmatched: 4. The V gene's germline CDR1 is LNHDA and CDR2 SQIVND (reference sequence). This CDR3 is 14 amino acids long. The CDR3 reads CASNFRGPGNTIYF. Written as DNA, the CDR3 is TGTGCCAGTAATTTCAGGGGGCCTGGAAACACCATATATTTT.

The rearrangement joins TRBV18 to TRBJ1-5, with TRBD1 identical over 7 bases. The CDR3 loop spans 15 amino acids. The J segment lost 4 bases and the V segment lost 3 bases, leaving 6 bases of the junction unmatched. Germline CDR1 reads KGHSH; CDR2 reads LQKENI. The CDR3 DNA sequence: TGTGCCAGCTCACCCAACAGGGGACAGAATCAGCCCCAGCATTTT. Its protein product is CASSPNRGQNQPQHF.